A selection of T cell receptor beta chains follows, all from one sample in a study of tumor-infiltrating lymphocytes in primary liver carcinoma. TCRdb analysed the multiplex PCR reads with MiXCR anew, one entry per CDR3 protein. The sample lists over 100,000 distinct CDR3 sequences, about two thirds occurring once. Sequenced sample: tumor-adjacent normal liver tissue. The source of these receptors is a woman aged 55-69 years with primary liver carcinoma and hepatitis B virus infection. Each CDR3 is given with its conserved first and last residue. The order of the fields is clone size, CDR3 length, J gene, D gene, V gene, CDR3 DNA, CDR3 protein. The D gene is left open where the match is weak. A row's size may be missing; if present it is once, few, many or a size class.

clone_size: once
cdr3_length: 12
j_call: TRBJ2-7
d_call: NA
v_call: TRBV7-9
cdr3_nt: TGTGCCAGCAGCTTACTAGGGTACGAGCAGCACTTC
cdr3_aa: CASSLLGYEQHF

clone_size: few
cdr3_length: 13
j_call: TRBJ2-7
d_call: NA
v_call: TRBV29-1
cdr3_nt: TGCAGCGTTGAATCAAATTTCTCCTACGAGCAGTACTTC
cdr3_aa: CSVESNFSYEQYF

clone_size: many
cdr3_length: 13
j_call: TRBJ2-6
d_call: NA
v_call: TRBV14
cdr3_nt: TGTGCCAGCAGCCCGCCTGGGGCCAACGTCCTGACTTTC
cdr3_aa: CASSPPGANVLTF

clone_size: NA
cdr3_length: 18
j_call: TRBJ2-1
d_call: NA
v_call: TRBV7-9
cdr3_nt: TGTGCCAGCAGCTTGTTCGGGACACAAGTCTTCTTCTACAATGAGCAGTCCTTC
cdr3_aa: CASSLFGTQVFFYNEQSF

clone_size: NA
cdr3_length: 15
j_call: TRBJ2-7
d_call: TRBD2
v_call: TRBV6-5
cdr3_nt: TGTGCCAACAGCGCGGCGGCGGGAGGGTACTACGAGCAATACTTC
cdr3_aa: CANSAAAGGYYEQYF

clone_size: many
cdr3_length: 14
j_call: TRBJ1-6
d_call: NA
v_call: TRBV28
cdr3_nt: TGTGCCAGCAGTTTCCAGGAGGCCAATTCACCCCTCCACTTT
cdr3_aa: CASSFQEANSPLHF

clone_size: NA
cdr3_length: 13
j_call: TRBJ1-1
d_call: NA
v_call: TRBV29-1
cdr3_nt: TGTAGCGCCCTGGGGGGCTCTAGCACTGAAGCTTTCTTT
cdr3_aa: CSALGGSSTEAFF

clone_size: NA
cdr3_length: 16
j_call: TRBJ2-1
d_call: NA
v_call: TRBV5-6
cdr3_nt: TGTGCCAGCATCTTGGAATTCTCTACCAGCTACATTGAGCAGTTCTTC
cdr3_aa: CASILEFSTSYIEQFF

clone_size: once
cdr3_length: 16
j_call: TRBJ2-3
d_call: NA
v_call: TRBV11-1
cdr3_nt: TGTACCAGCAGCATGGAGAACTCGCGGACCATAGATACGCAGTATTTT
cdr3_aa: CTSSMENSRTIDTQYF

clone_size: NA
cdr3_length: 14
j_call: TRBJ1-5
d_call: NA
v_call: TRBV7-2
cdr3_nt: TGTGCCAGCAGCTTAACCCAGGGATATCAGCCCCAGCATTTT
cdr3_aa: CASSLTQGYQPQHF

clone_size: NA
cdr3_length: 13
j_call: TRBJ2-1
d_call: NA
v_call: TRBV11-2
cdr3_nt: TGTGCTAGCAGCTTAAAAACTGGCAATGAGCAGTTCTTC
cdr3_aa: CASSLKTGNEQFF

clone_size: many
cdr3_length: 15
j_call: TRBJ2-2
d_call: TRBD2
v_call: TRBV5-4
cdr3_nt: TGTGCCAGCAGCTTTATCGGACTAGCATCCGGGGAGCTGTTTTTT
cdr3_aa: CASSFIGLASGELFF

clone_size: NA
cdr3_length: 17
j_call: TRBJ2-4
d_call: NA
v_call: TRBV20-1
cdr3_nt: TGCAGTGCTACGGAGAGGGGGATTCTTATAGCCAAAAACATTCAGTACTTC
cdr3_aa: CSATERGILIAKNIQYF

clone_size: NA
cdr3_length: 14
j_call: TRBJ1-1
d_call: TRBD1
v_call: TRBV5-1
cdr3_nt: TGCGCCAGCAGCAGCTTGACAGGGATCACTGAAGCTTTCTTT
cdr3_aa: CASSSLTGITEAFF

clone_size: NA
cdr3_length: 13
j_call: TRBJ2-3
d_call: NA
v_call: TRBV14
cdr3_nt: TGTGCCAGCAGCCAAGGACTCACAGATACGCGGTATTTT
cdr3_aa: CASSQGLTDTRYF

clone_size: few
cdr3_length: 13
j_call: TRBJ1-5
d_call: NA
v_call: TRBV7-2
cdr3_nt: TGTGCCAGCAGCTTAGCGATCGAGGAGCCCCAGCATTTT
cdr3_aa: CASSLAIEEPQHF

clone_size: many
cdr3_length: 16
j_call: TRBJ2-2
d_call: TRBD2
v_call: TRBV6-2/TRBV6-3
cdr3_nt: TGTGCCAGCAGTTACGGGCCGGGAGGGCCCGGCGGGGAGCTGTTTTTT
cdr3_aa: CASSYGPGGPGGELFF

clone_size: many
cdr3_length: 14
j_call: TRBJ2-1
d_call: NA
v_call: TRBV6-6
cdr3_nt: TGTGCCAGCAGTCCGGGATCAATTATCGATGAGCAGTTCTTC
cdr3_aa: CASSPGSIIDEQFF